The 18 T cell receptor beta chains below all came from one sample that was sequenced in a study of cytomegalovirus exposure and HLA in healthy donors. Use of 60 Vbeta and 13 Jbeta primers characterized the PCR. Clones were read by immunoSEQ multiplex PCR, and TCRdb kept only the in-frame ones, dropping some. The sample has more than 85,000 clones; 76% are singletons. Source material: PBMCs. The receptor set was obtained from a man in his forties in good health and CMV-seropositive.

V usage is TRBV30 and J usage is TRBJ2-1; 8 bases align to TRBD1. Germline CDR1 GTSNPN, CDR2 SVGIG (reference sequence). The CDR3 has 15 residues. Losses at the gene ends were 0 bases for V and 9 bases for J; bases not matched to a gene: 10. The CDR3 region has the DNA TGTGCCTGGAGTGTAGGGGGACAGGCGTTTAGTGAGCAGTTCTTC. Translation gives CAWSVGGQAFSEQFF.

The gene calls are TRBV7-2 and TRBJ1-5; D is uncertain. The CDR3 is 13 residues long. V gave up 4 bases and J gave up 6 bases, with 10 bases separating them. Germline loops: CDR1 SGHTA, CDR2 FQGNSA. CDR3 sequence: CASSSAHFQPQHF. For the CDR3, the DNA is TGTGCCAGCAGCTCCGCACATTTTCAGCCCCAGCATTTT.

The rearrangement links TRBV27 to TRBJ2-5; a possible D gene is TRBD1 (6 bases). Germline V gene sequence: CDR1 MNHEY, CDR2 SMNVEV (reference sequence). V lost 5 bases and J 11 bases, leaving 18 bases between the germline ends. This CDR3 contains 13 residues. The CDR3 loop reads CASSRQAVGQQYF. The CDR3 DNA is TGTGCCAGCAGTAGACAGGCCGTGGGCCAGCAGTACTTC.

The chain has TRBV19 and TRBJ1-2; TRBD1 is a possible D gene (5 bases). Trimming removed 4 bases from V and 8 bases from J, with 20 bases in between. CDR3 length equals 15 residues. In germline, CDR1 is LNHDA, CDR2 SQIVND (reference sequence). The CDR3 here is CASSTYPPPRAGYTF. The CDR3 region has the DNA TGTGCCAGTAGTACCTACCCTCCTCCCAGGGCAGGCTACACCTTC.

The chain combines TRBV7-3 with TRBJ1-2; 8 bases match TRBD1. Germline V lookup: CDR1 SGHTA, CDR2 FQGTGA. V dropped 4 bases and J dropped 6; count of bases not matched to a gene: 7. CDR3 length: 14 residues. CDR3: CASSSAATGDGYTF. The CDR3 bases are TGTGCCAGCAGCTCCGCGGCGACAGGGGATGGCTACACCTTC.

The chain has TRBV7-8 and TRBJ1-5, with D unclear. The CDR3 has 15 residues. Germline V gene lookup returns CDR1 SGHVS and CDR2 FQNEAQ. With 5 bases removed from V and 2 bases from J, the gap between germline ends came to 13 bases. The DNA for the CDR3 is TGTGCCAGCAGCGCCCTTGCGGGAGGCAATCAGCCCCAGCATTTT. Protein sequence: CASSALAGGNQPQHF.

To note about this clone: This sample also contains other DNA sequences that code for the same CDR3. V usage is TRBV30 and J usage is TRBJ1-1; D is undetermined. Looked up from germline, CDR1 is GTSNPN and CDR2 is SVGIG (reference sequence). V was trimmed by 0 bases and J by 7 bases, leaving 6 bases between them. The CDR3 contains 11 residues. For the CDR3, the DNA is TGTGCCTGGAGTGTACGGGGTGAAGCTTTCTTT. This sequence encodes CAWSVRGEAFF.

The chain recombines TRBV7-2 with TRBJ2-7; 8 bases are shared with TRBD1. The CDR3 runs to 14 residues. J lost 4 bases, V lost 1 base, and 3 bases had no gene match. CDR1 is SGHTA and CDR2 is FQGNSA in the germline V gene. This CDR3 reads CASSLGTGQYEQYF. DNA of the CDR3: TGTGCCAGCAGCTTAGGGACAGGGCAGTACGAGCAGTACTTC. The whole variable domain, filled in from reference TRBV7-2 and TRBJ2-7, reads GAGVSQSPSNKVTEKGKDVELRCDPISGHTALYWYRQSLGQGLEFLIYFQGNSAPDKSGLPSDRFSAERTGGSVSTLTIQRTQQEDSAVYLCASSLGTGQYEQYFGPGTRLTVT.

Comments on this clone: This specimen includes other DNA sequences encoding the same CDR3. The chain carries TRBV28 and TRBJ1-1; D remains unclear. This CDR3 is 12 amino acids long. Germline values: CDR1 MDHEN, CDR2 SYDVKM. The V end was cut by 6 bases, the J end by 0 bases, with 5 bases between. CDR3: CASSSVNTEAFF. CDR3 nucleotide sequence: TGTGCCAGCAGCTCGGTGAACACTGAAGCTTTCTTT. The full variable domain, with the rest looked up from reference TRBV28 and TRBJ1-1, is DVKVTQSSRYLVKRTGEKVFLECVQDMDHENMFWYRQDPGLGLRLIYFSYDVKMKEKGDIPEGYSVSREKKERFSLILESASTNQTSMYLCASSSVNTEAFFGQGTRLTVV.

The chain uses TRBV27 and TRBJ1-2, with D unclear. Per the germline V gene, CDR1 is MNHEY and CDR2 is SMNVEV (reference sequence). The CDR3 loop spans 15 amino acids. Deletions cut 6 bases from V and 1 base from J, with 15 bases between. CDR3: CASSPSPVLNYGYTF. CDR3 nucleotides: TGTGCCAGCAGCCCCTCCCCAGTCCTTAACTATGGCTACACCTTC.

The chain employs TRBV19 and TRBJ1-5; 9 bases align to TRBD1. The CDR3 has 15 amino acids. The germline CDR1 and CDR2 sequences are LNHDA and SQIVND (reference sequence). After removal of 5 bases from V and 4 bases from J, the junction contained 6 bases not matched to a gene. This CDR3 reads CASSVGQGPNQPQHF. CDR3 sequence (DNA): TGTGCCAGTAGTGTCGGACAGGGGCCTAATCAGCCCCAGCATTTT.

V usage is TRBV5-5 and J usage is TRBJ1-6; a weak D match, TRBD1 (6 bases). V dropped 0 bases and J dropped 1 base, with 11 bases sitting between them. There are 17 residues in the CDR3. CDR1 is SGHKS and CDR2 is YYEKEE in the germline V gene (reference sequence). DNA of the CDR3: TGTGCCAGCAGCTTGGATGGGGGCTTTTCCTATAATTCACCCCTCCACTTT. This encodes CASSLDGGFSYNSPLHF.

This clone appeared a single time. The chain joins TRBV30 to TRBJ1-1; TRBD1 agrees at 7 bases. The CDR3 is made up of 18 amino acids. Germline V gene lookup returns CDR1 GTSNPN and CDR2 SVGIG (reference sequence). The J segment lost 1 base and the V segment lost 4 bases, leaving 18 bases of the junction unmatched. CDR3 nucleotide sequence: TGTGCCTGGAATATAAGGGGTAATAGGGGGCGAGAGAACACTGAAGCTTTCTTT. It yields the protein CAWNIRGNRGRENTEAFF.

The chain joins TRBV4-1 to TRBJ2-2; 7 nucleotides agree with TRBD2. V shed 4 bases and J 5 bases; nucleotides not matched to a gene: 7. The CDR3 consists of 15 residues. Germline CDR1 MGHRA, CDR2 YSYEKL. The CDR3 DNA reads TGCGCCAGCAGCCGCACCGGGGAGGGAACCGGGGAGCTGTTTTTT. Protein product: CASSRTGEGTGELFF.

V is TRBV2 and J is TRBJ2-3; maybe TRBD2 (6 bases). The CDR3 is made up of 14 amino acids. From germline, CDR1 is SNHLY and CDR2 FYNNEI. With 5 bases removed from V and 7 bases from J, the gap between germline ends came to 16 bases. CDR3 in DNA: TGTGCCAGCAGTAGGCTAGCGAACCCCTATACGCAGTATTTT. This encodes CASSRLANPYTQYF.

The V and J genes are TRBV19 and TRBJ2-5; 13 bases agree with TRBD2. Per germline, CDR1 LNHDA and CDR2 SQIVND (reference sequence). The CDR3 is 15 amino acids. V lost 6 bases and J lost 5; bases outside the gene matches: 6. The chain's CDR3 is CASRWTSGSVETQYF. CDR3 in DNA: TGTGCCAGTAGGTGGACTAGCGGGAGTGTGGAGACCCAGTACTTC.

The rearrangement links TRBV6-5 to TRBJ2-2, with D tentatively TRBD1 (6 bases). CDR3 length equals 13 residues. V gave up 2 bases and J gave up 9 bases, with 10 bases separating them. From germline, CDR1 is MNHEY and CDR2 SVGAGI. This CDR3 is CASSYPGARELFF. The CDR3, as DNA: TGTGCCAGCAGTTACCCAGGGGCGAGGGAGCTGTTTTTT.

The chain joins TRBV4-1 to TRBJ2-1; 10 nucleotides agree with TRBD1. The J segment lost 7 bases and the V segment lost 0 bases, leaving 3 bases of the junction unmatched. The germline V gene has CDR1 MGHRA and CDR2 YSYEKL. This CDR3 has 15 amino acids. The CDR3 DNA reads TGCGCCAGCAGCCAAGAGTGGACAGGGGGGAATGAGCAGTTCTTC. Translating gives CASSQEWTGGNEQFF.